Listed below are T cell receptor beta chains from one sample, sequenced in a study of T-cell reconstitution after alpha-beta-depleted transplantation in children. TCRdb redid the calling of the PCR reads with MiXCR, one entry per CDR3 protein. The sample yields a few hundred thousand distinct CDR3 sequences, about 12% seen once. The specimen comprised PBMCs from the stem cell graft donor, sampled from the stem cell graft. The receptors were sampled from a human donor who donated a stem cell graft to a child with combined immunodeficiency. Each CDR3 is given with its conserved first and last residue. D genes are given only for firm matches. The listing skips clone size in some rows; elsewhere it reads once, few, many or a size class.

D gene	clone size	J gene	V gene	CDR3 DNA	CDR3 protein
.	many	TRBJ1-5	TRBV12-3/TRBV12-4	TGTGCCAGCAGTTTGGGGGATCAGCCCCAGCATTTT	CASSLGDQPQHF
.	few	TRBJ2-2	TRBV11-2	TGTGCCAGCAGCTTTCCCAGGGTCGACACCGGGGAGCTGTTTTTT	CASSFPRVDTGELFF
.	few	TRBJ1-2	TRBV5-1	TGCGCCAGCAGCTACGGACAGAACTATGGCTACACCTTC	CASSYGQNYGYTF
TRBD2	.	TRBJ2-2	TRBV5-1	TGCGCCAGCAGCCCCCGATCGGCTAGCGGGAGGGCCCCCGGGGAGCTGTTTTTT	CASSPRSASGRAPGELFF
TRBD2	many	TRBJ2-3	TRBV4-3	TGCGCCAGCAGCCAAGACTCGGGACTAGCGTCAGATACGCAGTATTTT	CASSQDSGLASDTQYF
TRBD1	.	TRBJ1-4	TRBV6-1	TGTGCCAGCAGACAGGGGACGGGAACTAATGAAAAACTGTTTTTT	CASRQGTGTNEKLFF
TRBD1	few	TRBJ2-5	TRBV10-3	TGTGCCACCAAGACAGGGAACCAAGAGACCCAGTACTTC	CATKTGNQETQYF
.	few	TRBJ1-1	TRBV12-3/TRBV12-4	TGTGCCAGCAGTTTAGAGTCGGTAGTGACTGAAGCTTTCTTT	CASSLESVVTEAFF
TRBD1	.	TRBJ2-5	TRBV4-2	TGTGCCAGCAGCCATGGACAGGGGAGGTGGGAGACCCAGTACTTC	CASSHGQGRWETQYF
.	few	TRBJ1-3	TRBV15	TGTGCCACCAGCCTTAAGGGGTTTGGAAACACCATATATTTT	CATSLKGFGNTIYF
TRBD1	many	TRBJ1-1	TRBV27	TGTGCCAGCAGTTTAATAGGGGGCGAGACTGAAGCTTTCTTT	CASSLIGGETEAFF
.	few	TRBJ2-1	TRBV4-2	TGTGCCAGCAGCCATCGTCAGGGGCGCCCCTACAATGAGCAGTTCTTC	CASSHRQGRPYNEQFF
TRBD2	.	TRBJ2-2	TRBV3-1	TGTGCCAGCTCTCGGGGACTAGCGGGGGGCACCGGGGAGCTGTTTTTT	CASSRGLAGGTGELFF
.	.	TRBJ1-2	TRBV29-1	TGCAGCTCTGTCGTGGCGAAAGGCTACACCTTC	CSSVVAKGYTF
.	.	TRBJ2-5	TRBV4-3	TGCGCCAGCAGCTCCGGGCCGGACAGTGAAGAGACCCAGTACTTC	CASSSGPDSEETQYF
.	.	TRBJ2-5	TRBV5-1	TGCGCCAGCAGATTCACAGAGCAAAAAGAGACCCAGTACTTC	CASRFTEQKETQYF
.	.	TRBJ2-2	TRBV24-1	TGTGCCACCAGTGATTTGCGGGGGACCGGGAACACCGGGGAGCTGTTTTTT	CATSDLRGTGNTGELFF